This T cell receptor (beta chain) was sequenced in a study of blood T cell repertoires in COVID-19 (dated by TCRdb to the early 2020s). Background for the entire study: The collaborator samples originated in the United States, Italy and Spain and spanned the acute and convalescent phases of COVID-19. Subjects who had been exposed to COVID-19, were actively infected with it, or had recovered from it provided the deeply sampled blood TCRbeta repertoires that made up the dataset. Nearly every sample came with metadata listing a de-identified subject ID, COVID-19 status, age in years and sex. The prospective study material was composed of cDNA or gDNA derived from T cells, B-cell-depleted T cells, or PBMCs. Where available, HLA class I and class II types were taken from metadata supplied by the sample provider and were not determined by assay-based typing. Samples were obtained from the ongoing ImmuneRACE study (first 160 participants) and from roughly 1,300 subjects provided by 6 global collaborators. A freely available public database, intended as a resource for researchers studying the immune response to SARS-CoV-2, is where the repertoires were released. Results the study describes overall, beyond this receptor: The amount of clinical and demographic metadata varied by source and participant and was provided uncurated.

Taken from cysteine to phenylalanine, the CDR3 has 14 residues. CDR3 DNA only is kept here, 42 bases in frame from base 1. Via the germline V gene, CDR1 is MDHEN and CDR2 SYDVKM. Germline trimming amounts to 3 bases on V and 4 bases on J, with 5 as the count of junction bases outside the gene matches. TCRbeta CDR3 regions were amplified from genomic DNA using the immunoSEQ Assay, a bias-controlled multiplex PCR. Under the source paper's analysis protocol: The number of nucleated cells in each sample was estimated from the amplification of reference gene primers within the assay. To quantify the absolute abundance of each unique TCRbeta CDR3 rearrangement, sequence reads were collapsed and filtered. For each sample, productive Simpson clonality was calculated by taking the square root of Simpson's diversity index across productive rearrangements. Imported from immuneACCESS, the table was reduced by TCRdb to in-frame sequences with V and J called. These copies leave out some clones; in studies compared against another copy, an unresolved V gene accounts for under half, and the cause of the remainder is not known. D and trimming come from the DNA, and the V and J calls and clone size come from that table. The sample has about 200,000 clones on record, 86% of them singletons. The ten largest clonotypes hold 9.5% to 13% of the sample.

Remarks on this clone: Its cognate antigen has yet to be identified. Base qualities are not provided; no much larger clone lies one nucleotide away.

At one collaborating source in Seattle, patients were enrolled during active infection and were followed longitudinally through the course of disease. Whole blood was collected in K2EDTA tubes by collaborating institutions according to the institutions' own protocols. For TCRbeta analysis, collaborators shipped samples as frozen whole blood, isolated PBMCs, or DNA extracted from either of those sample types. The source material was peripheral blood. The clonotype was recovered from a woman aged 45-59 years with COVID-19, enrolled during active disease. The sequence joins TRBV28 to TRBJ1-2, with TRBD1 matching 7 junction bases. The CDR3 is CASSFPGGTYGYTF. The nucleotides are TGTGCCAGCAGTTTCCCAGGGGGGACCTATGGCTACACCTTC.